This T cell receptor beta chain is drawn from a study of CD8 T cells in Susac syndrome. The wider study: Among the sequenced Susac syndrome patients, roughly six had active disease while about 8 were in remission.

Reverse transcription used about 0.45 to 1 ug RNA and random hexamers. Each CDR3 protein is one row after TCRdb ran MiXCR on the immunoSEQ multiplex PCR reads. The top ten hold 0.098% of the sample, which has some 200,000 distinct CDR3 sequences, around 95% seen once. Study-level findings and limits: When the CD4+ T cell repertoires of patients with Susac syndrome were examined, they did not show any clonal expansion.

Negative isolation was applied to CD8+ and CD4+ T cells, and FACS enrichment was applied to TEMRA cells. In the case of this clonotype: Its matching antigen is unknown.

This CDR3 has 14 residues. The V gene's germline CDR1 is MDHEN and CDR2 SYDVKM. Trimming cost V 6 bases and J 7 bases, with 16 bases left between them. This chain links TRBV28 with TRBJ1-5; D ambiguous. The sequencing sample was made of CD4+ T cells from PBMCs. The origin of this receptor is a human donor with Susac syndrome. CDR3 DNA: TGTGCCAGCAGATTGGACGTCGTGGGCCAGCCCCAGCATTTT. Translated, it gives CASRLDVVGQPQHF.